A selection of T cell receptor beta chains follows, all from one sample in a study of CD8+ T cells in alopecia areata. Produced via immunoSEQ multiplex PCR; TCRdb's table is partial and in-frame only. The table lists roughly 280,000 clones, 60% of them singletons. The material was CD4+ T cells sorted from blood, obtained at week 52, from a patient treated with tofacitinib. The receptors stem from a human donor with alopecia areata. Each CDR3 is given with its conserved first and last residue. A D gene is named only where the DNA matches it firmly. Rows may omit the clone size; those that give it use once, few, many or a size class.

J: TRBJ2-1
size: -
V: TRBV6-5
D: -
CDR3: CASSYDVYNEQFF
DNA: TGTGCCAGCAGTTACGACGTATACAATGAGCAGTTCTTC

J: TRBJ2-7
size: -
V: TRBV11-2
D: -
CDR3: CASSLGRSFSYEQYF
DNA: TGTGCCAGCAGCCTGGGACGTTCGTTCTCCTACGAGCAGTACTTC

J: TRBJ2-5
size: -
V: TRBV7-9
D: TRBD2
CDR3: CASSARGGRETQYF
DNA: TGTGCCAGCAGTGCTCGGGGGGGCCGAGAGACCCAGTACTTC

J: TRBJ2-5
size: few
V: TRBV29-1
D: -
CDR3: CSVEGKERETQYF
DNA: TGCAGCGTTGAAGGGAAGGAGAGGGAGACCCAGTACTTC

J: TRBJ1-2
size: -
V: TRBV7-2
D: -
CDR3: CASSRGEGGYGYTF
DNA: TGTGCCAGCAGCCGTGGGGAGGGTGGATATGGCTACACCTTC

J: TRBJ1-1
size: few
V: TRBV6-5
D: -
CDR3: CASSYEKMNTEAFF
DNA: TGTGCCAGCAGTTACGAGAAAATGAACACTGAAGCTTTCTTT

J: TRBJ1-2
size: few
V: TRBV16
D: -
CDR3: CASSQDTIRGYTF
DNA: TGTGCCAGCAGCCAAGATACCATCCGTGGCTACACCTTC

J: TRBJ2-6
size: -
V: TRBV19
D: TRBD2
CDR3: CASTLGGGVTSGANVLTF
DNA: TGTGCCAGTACCCTCGGGGGGGGCGTGACCTCTGGGGCCAACGTCCTGACTTTC

J: TRBJ2-5
size: -
V: TRBV18
D: -
CDR3: CASSPQGVRQETQYF
DNA: TGTGCCAGCTCACCACAAGGGGTCCGCCAAGAGACCCAGTACTTC

J: TRBJ2-3
size: -
V: TRBV18
D: TRBD2
CDR3: CASSPPGTTYTDTQYF
DNA: TGTGCCAGCTCTCCTCCCGGGACTACCTACACAGATACGCAGTATTTT

J: TRBJ2-3
size: -
V: TRBV25-1
D: -
CDR3: CASSGTGTDTQYF
DNA: TGTGCCAGCAGTGGGACGGGGACGGATACGCAGTATTTT

J: TRBJ1-2
size: -
V: TRBV27
D: -
CDR3: CASGSGWGYTF
DNA: TGTGCCAGCGGGTCTGGCTGGGGCTACACCTTC

J: TRBJ2-5
size: -
V: TRBV4-3
D: TRBD2
CDR3: CASSPFSGGETQYF
DNA: TGCGCCAGCAGCCCCTTTAGCGGGGGAGAGACCCAGTACTTC